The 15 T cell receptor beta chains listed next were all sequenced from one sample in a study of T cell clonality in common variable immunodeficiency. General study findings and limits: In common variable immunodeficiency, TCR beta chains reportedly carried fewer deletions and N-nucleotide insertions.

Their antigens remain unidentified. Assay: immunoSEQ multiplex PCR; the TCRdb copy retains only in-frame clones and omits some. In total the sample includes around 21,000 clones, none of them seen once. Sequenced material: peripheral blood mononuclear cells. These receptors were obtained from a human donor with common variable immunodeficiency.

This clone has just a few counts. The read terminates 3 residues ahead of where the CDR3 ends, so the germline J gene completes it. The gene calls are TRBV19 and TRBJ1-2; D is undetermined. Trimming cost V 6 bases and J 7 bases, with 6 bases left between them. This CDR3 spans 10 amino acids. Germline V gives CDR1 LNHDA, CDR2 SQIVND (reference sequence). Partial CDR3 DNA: TGTGCCAGTAGGGGCACTGGC. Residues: CASRGTG. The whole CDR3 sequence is CASRGTGYTF. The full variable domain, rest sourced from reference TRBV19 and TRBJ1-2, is DGGITQSPKYLFRKEGQNVTLSCEQNLNHDAMYWYRQDPGQGLRLIYYSQIVNDFQKGDIAEGYSVSREKKESFPLTVTSAQKNPTAFYLCASRGTGYTFGSGTRLTVV.

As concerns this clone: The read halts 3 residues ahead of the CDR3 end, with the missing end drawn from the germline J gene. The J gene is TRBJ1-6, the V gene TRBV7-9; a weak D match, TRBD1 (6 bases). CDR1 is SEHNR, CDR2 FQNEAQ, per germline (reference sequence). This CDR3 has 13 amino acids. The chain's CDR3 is CASSPDRSSTLHF. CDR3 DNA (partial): TGTGCCAGCAGCCCCGACAGGTCCTCAACC.

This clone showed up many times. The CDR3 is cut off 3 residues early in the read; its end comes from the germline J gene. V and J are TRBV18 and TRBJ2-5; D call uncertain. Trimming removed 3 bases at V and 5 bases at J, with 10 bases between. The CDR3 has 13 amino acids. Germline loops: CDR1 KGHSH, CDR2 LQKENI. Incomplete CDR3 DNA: TGTGCCAGCTCACCGATCCGGGTCGAGACC. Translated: CASSPIRVET. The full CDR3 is CASSPIRVETQYF.

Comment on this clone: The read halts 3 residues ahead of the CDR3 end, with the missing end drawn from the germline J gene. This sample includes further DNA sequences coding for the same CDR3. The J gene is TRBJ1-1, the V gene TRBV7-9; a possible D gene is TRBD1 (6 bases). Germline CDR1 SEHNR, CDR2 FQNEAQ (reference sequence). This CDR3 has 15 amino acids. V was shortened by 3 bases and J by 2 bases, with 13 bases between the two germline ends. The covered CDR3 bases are TGTGCCAGCAGCTTCGCGAGGGGGTTAAACACTGAA. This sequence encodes CASSFARGLNTE. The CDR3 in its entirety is CASSFARGLNTEAFF.

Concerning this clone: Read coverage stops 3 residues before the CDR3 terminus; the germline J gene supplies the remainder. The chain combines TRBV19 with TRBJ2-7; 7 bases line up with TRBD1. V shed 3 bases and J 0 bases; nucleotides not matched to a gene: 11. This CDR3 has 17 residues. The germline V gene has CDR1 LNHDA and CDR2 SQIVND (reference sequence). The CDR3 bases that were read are TGTGCCAGTAGTATTGGGGGTGTCGGGACAGACTCCTACGAG. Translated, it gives CASSIGGVGTDSYE. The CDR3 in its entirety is CASSIGGVGTDSYEQYF. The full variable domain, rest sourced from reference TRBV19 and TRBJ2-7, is DGGITQSPKYLFRKEGQNVTLSCEQNLNHDAMYWYRQDPGQGLRLIYYSQIVNDFQKGDIAEGYSVSREKKESFPLTVTSAQKNPTAFYLCASSIGGVGTDSYEQYFGPGTRLTVT.

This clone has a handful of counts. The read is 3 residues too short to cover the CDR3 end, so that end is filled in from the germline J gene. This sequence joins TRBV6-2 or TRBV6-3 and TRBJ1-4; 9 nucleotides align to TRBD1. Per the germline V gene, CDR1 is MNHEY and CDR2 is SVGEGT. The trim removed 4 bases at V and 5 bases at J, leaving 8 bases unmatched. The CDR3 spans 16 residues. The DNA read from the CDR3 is TGTGCCAGCAGTTTCAGGGACAGGGCGGGAAATGAAAAA. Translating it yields CASSFRDRAGNEK. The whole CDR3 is CASSFRDRAGNEKLFF.

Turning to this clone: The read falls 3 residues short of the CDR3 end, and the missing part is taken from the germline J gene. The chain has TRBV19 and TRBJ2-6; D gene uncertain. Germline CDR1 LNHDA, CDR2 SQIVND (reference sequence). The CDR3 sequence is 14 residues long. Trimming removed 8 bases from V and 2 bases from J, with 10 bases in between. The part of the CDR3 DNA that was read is TGTGCCAGTCTGACAACTGCTGGGGCCAACGTC. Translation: CASLTTAGANV. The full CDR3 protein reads CASLTTAGANVLTF.

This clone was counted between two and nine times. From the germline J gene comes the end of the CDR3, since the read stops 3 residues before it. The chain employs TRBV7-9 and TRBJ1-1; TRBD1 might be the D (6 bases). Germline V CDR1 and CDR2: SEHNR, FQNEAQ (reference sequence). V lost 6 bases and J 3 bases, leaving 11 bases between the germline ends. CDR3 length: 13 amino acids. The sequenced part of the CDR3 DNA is TGTGCCAGCAGTCTCAGGGGAGACACTGAA. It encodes CASSLRGDTE. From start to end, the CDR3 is CASSLRGDTEAFF.

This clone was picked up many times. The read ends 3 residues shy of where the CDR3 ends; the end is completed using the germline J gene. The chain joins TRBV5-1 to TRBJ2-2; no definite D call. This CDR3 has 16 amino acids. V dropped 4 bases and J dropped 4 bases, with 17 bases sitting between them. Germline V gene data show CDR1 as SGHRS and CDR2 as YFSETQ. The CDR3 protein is CASSVSPGITTGELFF. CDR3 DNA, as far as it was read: TGCGCCAGCAGCGTGAGTCCAGGAATAACCACCGGGGAG.

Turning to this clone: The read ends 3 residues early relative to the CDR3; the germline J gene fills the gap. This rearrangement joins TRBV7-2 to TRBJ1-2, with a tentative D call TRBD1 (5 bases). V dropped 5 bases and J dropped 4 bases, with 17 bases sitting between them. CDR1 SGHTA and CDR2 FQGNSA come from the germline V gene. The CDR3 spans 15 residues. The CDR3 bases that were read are TGTGCCAGCAGCCCCGGCGGAATGGGGGGCTATGGC. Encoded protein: CASSPGGMGGYG. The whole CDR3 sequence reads CASSPGGMGGYGYTF. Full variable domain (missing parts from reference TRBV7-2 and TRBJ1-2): GAGVSQSPSNKVTEKGKDVELRCDPISGHTALYWYRQSLGQGLEFLIYFQGNSAPDKSGLPSDRFSAERTGGSVSTLTIQRTQQEDSAVYLCASSPGGMGGYGYTFGSGTRLTVV.

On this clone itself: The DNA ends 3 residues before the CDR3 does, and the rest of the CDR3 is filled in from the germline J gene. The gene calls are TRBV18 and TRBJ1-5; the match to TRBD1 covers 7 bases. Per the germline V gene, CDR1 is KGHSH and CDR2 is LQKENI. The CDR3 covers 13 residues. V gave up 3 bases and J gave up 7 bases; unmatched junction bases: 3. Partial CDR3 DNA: TGTGCCAGCTCACCGACAGGGAAGCAGCCC. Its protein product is CASSPTGKQP. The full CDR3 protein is CASSPTGKQPQHF. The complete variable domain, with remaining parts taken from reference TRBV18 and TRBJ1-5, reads NAGVMQNPRHLVRRRGQEARLRCSPMKGHSHVYWYRQLPEEGLKFMVYLQKENIIDESGMPKERFSAEFPKEGPSILRIQQVVRGDSAAYFCASSPTGKQPQHFGDGTRLSIL.

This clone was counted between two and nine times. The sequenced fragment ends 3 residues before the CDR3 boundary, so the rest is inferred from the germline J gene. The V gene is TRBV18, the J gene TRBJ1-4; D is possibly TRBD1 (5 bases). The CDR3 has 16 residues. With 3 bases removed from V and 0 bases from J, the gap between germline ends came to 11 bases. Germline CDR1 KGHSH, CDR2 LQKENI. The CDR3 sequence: CASSPPGTSTNEKLFF. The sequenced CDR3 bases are TGTGCCAGCTCACCCCCCGGGACTTCAACTAATGAAAAA. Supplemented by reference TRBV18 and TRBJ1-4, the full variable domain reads NAGVMQNPRHLVRRRGQEARLRCSPMKGHSHVYWYRQLPEEGLKFMVYLQKENIIDESGMPKERFSAEFPKEGPSILRIQQVVRGDSAAYFCASSPPGTSTNEKLFFGSGTQLSVL.

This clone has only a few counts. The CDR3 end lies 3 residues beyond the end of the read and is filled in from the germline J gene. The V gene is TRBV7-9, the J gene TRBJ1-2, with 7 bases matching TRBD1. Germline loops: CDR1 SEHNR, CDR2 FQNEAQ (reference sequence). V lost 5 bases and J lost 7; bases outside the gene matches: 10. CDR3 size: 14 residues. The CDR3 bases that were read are TGTGCCAGCAGCCGTGGGGCAGGGGGTGGTGGC. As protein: CASSRGAGGGG. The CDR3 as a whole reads CASSRGAGGGGYTF.

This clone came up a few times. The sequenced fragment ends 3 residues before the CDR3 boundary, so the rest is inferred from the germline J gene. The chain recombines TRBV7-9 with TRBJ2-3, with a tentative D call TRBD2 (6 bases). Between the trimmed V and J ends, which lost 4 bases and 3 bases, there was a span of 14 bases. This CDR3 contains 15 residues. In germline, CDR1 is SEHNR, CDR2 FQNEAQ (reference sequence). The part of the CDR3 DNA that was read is TGTGCCAGCAGCTCTCTTTGGGGGGTGACAGATACG. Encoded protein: CASSSLWGVTDT. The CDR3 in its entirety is CASSSLWGVTDTQYF.

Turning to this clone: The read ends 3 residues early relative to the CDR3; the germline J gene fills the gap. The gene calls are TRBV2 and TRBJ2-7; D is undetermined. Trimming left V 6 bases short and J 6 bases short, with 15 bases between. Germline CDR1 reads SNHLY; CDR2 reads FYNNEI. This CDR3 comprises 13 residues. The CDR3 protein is CASSDQPVFEQYF. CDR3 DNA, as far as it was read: TGTGCCAGCAGCGATCAACCGGTTTTCGAG. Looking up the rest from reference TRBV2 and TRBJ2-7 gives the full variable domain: EPEVTQTPSHQVTQMGQEVILRCVPISNHLYFYWYRQILGQKVEFLVSFYNNEISEKSEIFDDQFSVERPDGSNFTLKIRSTKLEDSAMYFCASSDQPVFEQYFGPGTRLTVT.